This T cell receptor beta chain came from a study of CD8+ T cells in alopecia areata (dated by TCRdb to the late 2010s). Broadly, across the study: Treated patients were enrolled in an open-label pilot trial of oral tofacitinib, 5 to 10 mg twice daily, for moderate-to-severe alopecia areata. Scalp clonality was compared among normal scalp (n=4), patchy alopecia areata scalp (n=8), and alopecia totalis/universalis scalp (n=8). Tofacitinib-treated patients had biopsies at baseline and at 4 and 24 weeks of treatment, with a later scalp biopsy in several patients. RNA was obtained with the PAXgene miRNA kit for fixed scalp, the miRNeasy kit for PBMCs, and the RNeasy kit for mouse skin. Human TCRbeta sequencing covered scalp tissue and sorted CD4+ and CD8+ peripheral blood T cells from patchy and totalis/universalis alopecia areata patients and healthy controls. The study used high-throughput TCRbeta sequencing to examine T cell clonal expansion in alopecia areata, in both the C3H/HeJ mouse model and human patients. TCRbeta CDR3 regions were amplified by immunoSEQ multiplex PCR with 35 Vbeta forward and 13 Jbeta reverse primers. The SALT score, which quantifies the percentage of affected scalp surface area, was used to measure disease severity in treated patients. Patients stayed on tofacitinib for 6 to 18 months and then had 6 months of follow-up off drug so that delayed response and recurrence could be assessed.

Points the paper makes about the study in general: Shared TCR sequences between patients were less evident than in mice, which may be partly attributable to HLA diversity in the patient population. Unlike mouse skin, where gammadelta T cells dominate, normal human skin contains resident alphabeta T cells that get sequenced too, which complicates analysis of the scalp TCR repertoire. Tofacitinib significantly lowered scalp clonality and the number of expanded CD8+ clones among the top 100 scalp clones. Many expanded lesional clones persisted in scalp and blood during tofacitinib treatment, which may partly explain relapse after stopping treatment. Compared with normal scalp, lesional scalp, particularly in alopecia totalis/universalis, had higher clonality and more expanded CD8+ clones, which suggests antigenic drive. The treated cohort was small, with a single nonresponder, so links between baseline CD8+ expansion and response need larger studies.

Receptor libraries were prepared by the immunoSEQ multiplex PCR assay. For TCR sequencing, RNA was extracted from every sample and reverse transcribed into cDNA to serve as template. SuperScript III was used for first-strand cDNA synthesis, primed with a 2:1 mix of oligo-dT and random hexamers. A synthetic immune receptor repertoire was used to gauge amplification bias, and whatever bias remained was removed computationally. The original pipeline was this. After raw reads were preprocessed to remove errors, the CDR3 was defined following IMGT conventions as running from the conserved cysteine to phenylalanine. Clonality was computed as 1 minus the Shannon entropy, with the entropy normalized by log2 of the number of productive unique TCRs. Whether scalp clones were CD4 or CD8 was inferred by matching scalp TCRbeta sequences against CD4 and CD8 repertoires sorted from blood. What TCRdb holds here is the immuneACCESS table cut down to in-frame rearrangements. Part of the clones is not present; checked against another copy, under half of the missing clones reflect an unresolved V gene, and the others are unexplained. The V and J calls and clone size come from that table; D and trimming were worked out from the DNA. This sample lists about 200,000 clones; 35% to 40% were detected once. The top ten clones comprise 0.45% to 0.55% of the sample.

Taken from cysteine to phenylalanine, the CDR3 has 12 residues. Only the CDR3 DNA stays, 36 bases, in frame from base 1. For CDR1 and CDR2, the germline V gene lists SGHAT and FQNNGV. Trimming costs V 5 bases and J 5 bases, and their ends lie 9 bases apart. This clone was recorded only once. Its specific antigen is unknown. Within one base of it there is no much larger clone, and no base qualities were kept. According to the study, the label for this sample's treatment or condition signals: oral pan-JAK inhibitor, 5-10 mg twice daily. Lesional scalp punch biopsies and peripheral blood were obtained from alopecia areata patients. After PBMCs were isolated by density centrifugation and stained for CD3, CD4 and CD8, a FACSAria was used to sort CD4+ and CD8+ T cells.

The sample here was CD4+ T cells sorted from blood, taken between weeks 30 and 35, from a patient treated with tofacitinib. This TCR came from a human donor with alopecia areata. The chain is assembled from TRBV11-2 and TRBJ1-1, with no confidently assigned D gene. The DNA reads TGTGCCAGCAGCCAAGATATGACTGAAGCTTTCTTT. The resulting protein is CASSQDMTEAFF.